Each of the 8 T cell receptor beta chains below was sequenced from the same sample in a study of T cell changes during pregnancy in multiple sclerosis. The table came from immunoSEQ multiplex PCR; TCRdb's copy has only in-frame clones and leaves some out. The repertoire holds about 100,000 clones, with roughly 92% as singletons. The material was peripheral blood, obtained in the third trimester of pregnancy. The source of these receptors is a female donor in good health, enrolled as a control in a pregnancy study.

The rearrangement joins TRBV7-3 to TRBJ2-2; 7 bases align to TRBD2. CDR1 SGHTA and CDR2 FQGTGA come from the germline V gene. Trimming at V came to 6 bases and at J to 3 bases, leaving 4 bases not matched to a gene. The CDR3 consists of 14 residues. As DNA, the CDR3 is TGTGCCAGCAGTATCGGACTAGACACCGGGGAGCTGTTTTTT. The encoded protein is CASSIGLDTGELFF.

For the CDR3, the DNA is TGCGCCAGCAGCTACTCAGCGGGGGGAAGCAATGAGCAGTTCTTC. As protein: CASSYSAGGSNEQFF. The chain has TRBV5-1 and TRBJ2-1; TRBD2 matches 9 bases. From germline, CDR1 is SGHRS and CDR2 YFSETQ. Germline trimming cut 3 bases from V and 6 bases from J; bases unmatched to any gene: 7. This CDR3 contains 15 residues.

As DNA, the CDR3 is TGTGCCAGTAGTCGGGACACCTACTACGAGCAGTACTTC. Residues: CASSRDTYYEQYF. The chain joins TRBV19 to TRBJ2-7, with a possible D match to TRBD1 (6 bases). CDR3 length: 13 amino acids. CDR1 LNHDA and CDR2 SQIVND come from the germline V gene (reference sequence). Trimming removed 5 bases from V and 3 bases from J, with 11 bases in between. The whole variable domain, filled in from reference TRBV19 and TRBJ2-7, reads DGGITQSPKYLFRKEGQNVTLSCEQNLNHDAMYWYRQDPGQGLRLIYYSQIVNDFQKGDIAEGYSVSREKKESFPLTVTSAQKNPTAFYLCASSRDTYYEQYFGPGTRLTVT.

V gene TRBV2 combines with J gene TRBJ2-5, with 12 bases that match TRBD2. The CDR3 has 15 amino acids. The V and J ends lost 6 bases and 1 base, in that order; junction bases with no gene match: 3. The germline gives CDR1 SNHLY, CDR2 FYNNEI. CDR3 sequence reads: CASRLAGGLQETQYF. The CDR3 DNA sequence: TGTGCCAGCAGGCTAGCGGGGGGGCTCCAAGAGACCCAGTACTTC.

The chain links TRBV7-8 to TRBJ2-3; tentative D call: TRBD2 (7 bases). V lost 5 bases, J lost 5 bases, and 17 bases lay in between. Germline CDR1 and CDR2: SGHVS and FQNEAQ. The CDR3 contains 15 residues. In DNA form, the CDR3 reads TGTGCCAGCAGCCCCTGGGGGGGGCCAGTAGATACGCAGTATTTT. Encoded protein: CASSPWGGPVDTQYF. The full variable domain, in which reference TRBV7-8 and TRBJ2-3 provide the parts outside the CDR3, is GAGVSQSPRYKVAKRGQDVALRCDPISGHVSLFWYQQALGQGPEFLTYFQNEAQLDKSGLPSDRFFAERPEGSVSTLKIQRTQQEDSAVYLCASSPWGGPVDTQYFGPGTRLTVL.

V is TRBV11-3 and J is TRBJ1-1; D is perhaps TRBD1 (5 bases). Germline values: CDR1 SGHNT, CDR2 YENEEA. Trimming pared 5 bases from V and 4 bases from J, leaving 11 bases between. The CDR3 totals 13 residues. As DNA, the CDR3 is TGTGCCAGCAGCCAGGTGGGGGGCACTGAAGCTTTCTTT. It encodes CASSQVGGTEAFF.

This chain joins TRBV4-2 and TRBJ1-4; weak D call: TRBD1 (5 bases). Per the germline V gene, CDR1 is LGHNA and CDR2 is YNFKEQ. Trimming took off 1 base at V and 5 bases at J, with 8 bases between the two ends. This CDR3 has 14 residues. CDR3: CASSQVAGNEKLFF. Written as DNA, the CDR3 is TGTGCCAGCAGCCAAGTTGCAGGGAATGAAAAACTGTTTTTT.

This chain uses TRBV7-2 with TRBJ1-2, with TRBD1 matching 9 bases. Germline loops: CDR1 SGHTA, CDR2 FQGNSA. CDR3 length: 16 residues. The J segment lost 6 bases and the V segment lost 4 bases, leaving 12 bases of the junction unmatched. CDR3: CASSSFWGQGGNGYTF. The DNA for the CDR3 is TGTGCCAGCAGCTCTTTTTGGGGACAGGGAGGGAATGGCTACACCTTC.